This entry concerns a single T cell receptor (beta chain). This CDR3 has 15 residues. Germline-derived CDR1 and CDR2 are MDHEN and SYDVKM. Trimming took off 5 bases at V and 2 bases at J, with 16 bases between the two ends. This record comes from a study of blood T cell repertoires in COVID-19. TCRdb keeps only in-frame clones here, not all; method: immunoSEQ multiplex PCR. The sample yields 95,000 or so clones, 70% to 85% seen once. The specimen sequenced was peripheral blood. This TCR was sampled from a human donor in a cohort sampled during active COVID-19. V usage is TRBV28 and J usage is TRBJ2-7; weak D call: TRBD1 (5 bases). The CDR3 sequence is CASSGTMGLAYEQYF. CDR3 sequence (DNA): TGTGCCAGCAGTGGTACGATGGGGCTAGCCTACGAGCAGTACTTC.